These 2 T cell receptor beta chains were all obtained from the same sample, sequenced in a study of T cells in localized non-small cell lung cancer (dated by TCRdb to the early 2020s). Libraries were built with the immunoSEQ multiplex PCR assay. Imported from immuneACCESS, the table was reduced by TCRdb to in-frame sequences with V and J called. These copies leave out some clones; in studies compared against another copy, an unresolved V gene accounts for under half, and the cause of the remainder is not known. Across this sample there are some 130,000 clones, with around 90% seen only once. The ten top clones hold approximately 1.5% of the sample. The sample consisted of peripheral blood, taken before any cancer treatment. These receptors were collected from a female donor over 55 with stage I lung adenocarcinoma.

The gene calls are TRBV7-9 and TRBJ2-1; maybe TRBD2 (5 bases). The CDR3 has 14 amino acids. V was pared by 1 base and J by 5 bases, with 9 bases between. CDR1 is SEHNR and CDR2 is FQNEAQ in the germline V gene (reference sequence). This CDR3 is CASSLGGADNEQFF. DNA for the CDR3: TGTGCCAGCAGCTTAGGGGGAGCTGACAATGAGCAGTTCTTC.

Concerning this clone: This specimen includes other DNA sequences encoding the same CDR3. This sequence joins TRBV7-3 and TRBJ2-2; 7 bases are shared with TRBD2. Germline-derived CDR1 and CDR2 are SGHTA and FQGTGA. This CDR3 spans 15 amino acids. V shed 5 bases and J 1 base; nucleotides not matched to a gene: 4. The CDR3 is CASSQSGGNTGELFF. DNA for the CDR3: TGTGCCAGCAGCCAGTCGGGAGGGAACACCGGGGAGCTGTTTTTT.